These T cell receptor beta chains were read from a single sample in a study of blood T cell repertoires in COVID-19. Some clones are missing from TCRdb's copy, which holds only in-frame ones; the method was immunoSEQ multiplex PCR. Seen here are 45,000 or so clones, 88% observed once, and the top ten hold roughly an eighth. Specimen: peripheral blood. Every receptor here comes from a human donor in a cohort sampled during active COVID-19. Both conserved end residues are part of each CDR3. Fields, in order: V gene, J gene, clone size, D gene, CDR3 protein, CDR3 DNA. D genes are given only for firm matches. The size of a clone is reported for some rows only, either as once, few or many, or as a class for expanded clones.

>TRBV2|TRBJ1-5|-|TRBD1
CASIPDRDQPQHF
TGTGCCAGCATCCCTGACAGGGATCAGCCCCAGCATTTT
>TRBV7-9|TRBJ2-7|-|-
CASSLEAANYEQYF
TGTGCCAGCAGCCTGGAGGCCGCTAACTACGAGCAGTACTTC
>TRBV24-1|TRBJ2-3|-|TRBD2
CATSEKSGRITDTQYF
TGTGCCACCAGTGAGAAGAGCGGGAGAATCACAGATACGCAGTATTTT
>TRBV6-1|TRBJ1-2|-|TRBD1
CASSDQGVLGGYGYTF
TGTGCCAGCAGTGACCAGGGGGTACTGGGTGGCTATGGCTACACCTTC
>TRBV9|TRBJ2-7|-|TRBD1
CASLLDRGWDEQYF
TGTGCCAGCCTTCTTGACAGGGGATGGGACGAGCAGTACTTC
>TRBV19|TRBJ1-3|-|-
CASSSTGESGNTIYF
TGTGCCAGTAGTAGCACAGGTGAAAGTGGAAACACCATATATTTT
>TRBV3-1/TRBV3-2|TRBJ2-7|-|-
CASSHPGVGEQYF
TGTGCCAGCAGCCACCCAGGGGTTGGCGAGCAGTACTTC
>TRBV29-1|TRBJ2-3|-|TRBD2
CSVEKLGGGTDTQYF
TGCAGCGTTGAAAAGCTCGGGGGGGGCACAGATACGCAGTATTTT
>TRBV19|TRBJ2-6|once|-
CASSHQGGRGANVLTF
TGTGCCAGTAGTCACCAGGGGGGACGAGGGGCCAACGTCCTGACTTTC
>TRBV30|TRBJ2-1|-|TRBD2
CAWVGGSIYNEQFF
TGTGCCTGGGTCGGGGGGTCCATTTACAATGAGCAGTTCTTC
>TRBV6-5|TRBJ1-5|-|-
CASSYSFRLNQPQHF
TGTGCCAGCAGTTACTCGTTTCGTTTAAATCAGCCCCAGCATTTT
>TRBV5-4|TRBJ2-3|once|TRBD2
CASSSGSSGANTDTQYF
TGTGCCAGCAGCTCGGGGTCTAGCGGGGCTAACACAGATACGCAGTATTTT
>TRBV30|TRBJ2-2|once|-
CAWSPGHPTGELFF
TGTGCCTGGAGCCCGGGACACCCCACCGGGGAGCTGTTTTTT
>TRBV4-1|TRBJ2-4|-|TRBD1
CASSLQGSKNIQYF
TGCGCCAGCAGCCTACAGGGGTCCAAAAACATTCAGTACTTC
>TRBV5-4|TRBJ2-5|-|-
CASSILETQYF
TGTGCCAGCAGCATTCTTGAGACCCAGTACTTC
>TRBV6-1|TRBJ2-3|-|TRBD2
CASSEFTSGTDTQYF
TGTGCCAGCAGTGAGTTTACTAGCGGCACAGATACGCAGTATTTT
>TRBV10-1|TRBJ2-7|-|TRBD2
CASNKGTSGSKEQYF
TGCGCCAGCAATAAAGGGACTAGCGGATCAAAAGAGCAGTACTTC
>TRBV7-3|TRBJ2-1|-|-
CASSDFSGDEQFF
TGTGCCAGCAGCGACTTTAGTGGTGATGAGCAGTTCTTC
>TRBV2|TRBJ1-6|few|TRBD1
CASTIPRDRDSPLHF
TGTGCCAGCACCATACCTAGGGACAGAGATTCACCCCTCCACTTT
>TRBV15|TRBJ1-5|-|-
CALAPGVGNQPQHF
TGTGCCTTGGCTCCCGGGGTGGGCAATCAGCCCCAGCATTTT
>TRBV10-3|TRBJ1-3|-|TRBD1
CAISRTGTNTIYF
TGTGCCATCAGTCGGACAGGGACGAACACCATATATTTT
>TRBV14|TRBJ1-4|-|-
CASSRTNEKLFF
TGTGCCAGCAGCCGGACAAATGAAAAACTGTTTTTT
>TRBV10-1|TRBJ1-3|-|TRBD1
CASSDTGTGSGNTIYF
TGCGCCAGCAGTGATACCGGGACAGGGTCTGGAAACACCATATATTTT
>TRBV13|TRBJ2-5|-|TRBD1
CASSSGQGATETQYF
TGTGCCAGCAGCTCGGGACAGGGGGCTACGGAGACCCAGTACTTC
>TRBV9|TRBJ1-6|-|TRBD1
CASSPGTGVNSPLHF
TGTGCCAGCAGCCCAGGGACAGGGGTAAATTCACCCCTCCACTTT
>TRBV27|TRBJ2-7|once|-
CATRRRGDTGSSYEQYF
TGTGCCACCCGGCGGAGGGGAGATACGGGGAGCTCCTACGAGCAGTACTTC
>TRBV2|TRBJ1-1|-|-
CASSDRQVGTEAFF
TGTGCCAGCAGTGACCGGCAGGTGGGCACTGAAGCTTTCTTT
>TRBV7-8|TRBJ2-3|-|TRBD2
CASSLLAGFSDTQYF
TGTGCCAGCAGCTTACTAGCGGGGTTCTCAGATACGCAGTATTTT
>TRBV19|TRBJ1-2|-|-
CASAGTTKANYGYTF
TGTGCCAGTGCGGGGACGACCAAAGCTAACTATGGCTACACCTTC